This TCR beta chain was captured by sequencing in a study of blood T cell repertoires in COVID-19. Clones were sequenced by immunoSEQ multiplex PCR, and TCRdb holds only the in-frame ones, with some missing. The sample gives around 26,000 clones, around nine tenths of which show up once; over 4% is in the top ten. The germline gives CDR1 MNHEY, CDR2 SVGAGI. The V end lost 4 bases, the J end lost 2 bases, and 9 bases lay between the germline ends. The CDR3 has 13 residues. The chain employs TRBV6-5 and TRBJ2-7; D is unclear. Sequenced material: peripheral blood. The receptor was isolated from a man aged 70 or older with active COVID-19. The DNA for the CDR3 is TGTGCCAGCAGTTGGGCGAACACCTACGAGCAGTACTTC. As protein: CASSWANTYEQYF.